Following are 28 T cell receptor beta chains from one sample sequenced in a study of T cell changes during pregnancy in multiple sclerosis. Using immunoSEQ multiplex PCR, the repertoire was profiled, and TCRdb retains in-frame clones only, with some absent. Counted here are roughly 75,000 clones, approximately 94% occurring once; the ten biggest clones make up just over 2.5%. Sequenced material: peripheral blood, taken after pregnancy. The receptors shown here come from a female donor in good health, enrolled as a control in a pregnancy study.

The chain links TRBV7-9 to TRBJ1-1; the match to TRBD1 covers 7 bases. Losses at the gene ends were 2 bases for V and 5 bases for J; bases not matched to a gene: 5. This CDR3 is 14 amino acids long. Germline V gene sequence: CDR1 SEHNR, CDR2 FQNEAQ (reference sequence). The CDR3 loop reads CASSLNRGGTEAFF. CDR3 coding DNA: TGTGCCAGCAGCTTAAACAGGGGTGGAACTGAAGCTTTCTTT.

For the CDR3, the DNA is TGTGCCAGCAGTGAGGGACTACCAAGGTTCCTCAATGAGCAGTTCTTC. It is translated as CASSEGLPRFLNEQFF. V is TRBV2 and J is TRBJ2-1, with 7 bases identical to TRBD2. CDR3 length: 16 residues. V lost 3 bases, J lost 6 bases, and 11 bases stayed unmatched. Germline CDR1 reads SNHLY; CDR2 reads FYNNEI.

The V call is TRBV7-9, the J call TRBJ1-5, with D possibly matching TRBD1 (6 bases). V was pared by 5 bases and J by 5 bases, with 16 bases between. The CDR3 totals 15 residues. CDR1 and CDR2 (germline): SEHNR, FQNEAQ (reference sequence). CDR3 DNA sequence: TGTGCCAGCAGCAAAGGGGCAGGGGAACATCAGCCCCAGCATTTT. Amino acids: CASSKGAGEHQPQHF. Drawing the rest from reference TRBV7-9 and TRBJ1-5, the complete variable domain is DTGVSQNPRHKITKRGQNVTFRCDPISEHNRLYWYRQTLGQGPEFLTYFQNEAQLEKSRLLSDRFSAERPKGSFSTLEIQRTEQGDSAMYLCASSKGAGEHQPQHFGDGTRLSIL.

The chain joins TRBV15 to TRBJ2-3; perhaps TRBD1 as D (6 bases). Trimming shortened V by 6 bases and J by 5 bases, and 12 bases separated the two germline ends. The germline V gene encodes CDR1 LNHNV and CDR2 YYDKDF (reference sequence). The CDR3 consists of 13 residues. The CDR3 region is CATRGHNEDTQYF. CDR3 coding DNA: TGTGCCACCAGGGGACATAACGAAGATACGCAGTATTTT.

The sample holds one count of this clone. The chain couples TRBV29-1 to TRBJ2-3; TRBD2 aligns across 7 bases. Germline values: CDR1 SQVTM, CDR2 ANQGSEA. The length of the CDR3 is 14 residues. The trim removed 3 bases at V and 2 bases at J, leaving 5 bases unmatched. This CDR3 is CSVESGTPTDTQYF. The CDR3 DNA follows: TGCAGCGTTGAGAGCGGGACCCCCACAGATACGCAGTATTTT.

The chain uses TRBV5-1 and TRBJ1-1, with D maybe TRBD1 (5 bases). There are 16 residues in the CDR3. Trimming stripped 0 bases from V and 3 bases from J, with 15 bases between. CDR1 and CDR2 (germline): SGHRS, YFSETQ. The CDR3 bases are TGCGCCAGCAGCTTGGTTTCAGGGAGGCCGGACACTGAAGCTTTCTTT. Protein product: CASSLVSGRPDTEAFF.

CDR3 nucleotide sequence: TGTGCCACCTCACGTGAGCTCTCAGGAGAGACCCAGTACTTC. Translation gives CATSRELSGETQYF. This sequence joins TRBV7-2 and TRBJ2-5, with D unresolved. The germline V and J ends were trimmed by 10 bases and 4 bases, with 19 bases remaining between them. Germline V gene lookup returns CDR1 SGHTA and CDR2 FQGNSA. The CDR3 spans 14 residues.

The V and J genes are TRBV5-1 and TRBJ2-5; 13 nucleotides agree with TRBD2. CDR3 length: 14 amino acids. Germline V gene sequence: CDR1 SGHRS, CDR2 YFSETQ. V dropped 7 bases and J dropped 5; count of bases not matched to a gene: 5. The CDR3 region is CASGPGLAGETQYF. Here the CDR3 DNA reads TGCGCCAGCGGCCCGGGACTAGCGGGGGAGACCCAGTACTTC.

This clone was seen just once. This sequence joins TRBV14 and TRBJ1-2; the D gene is possibly TRBD1 (5 bases). This CDR3 has 13 amino acids. Germline V gives CDR1 SGHDN, CDR2 FVKESK. Trimming stripped 2 bases from V and 8 bases from J, with 12 bases between. CDR3 in DNA: TGTGCCAGCAGCCAACAGGGCCCCCCCGGCTACACCTTC. This codes for CASSQQGPPGYTF.

The chain uses TRBV11-2 and TRBJ2-5; D is unclear. The germline gives CDR1 SGHAT, CDR2 FQNNGV. V was clipped by 4 bases and J by 1 base, with 13 bases between them. CDR3 size: 15 residues. The CDR3 loop reads CASSSLLILQETQYF. The CDR3 DNA sequence: TGTGCCAGCAGCTCGCTACTTATCCTCCAAGAGACCCAGTACTTC.

V is TRBV6-5 and J is TRBJ1-3; D not resolved. V lost 0 bases, J lost 3 bases, and 3 bases lay in between. Germline CDR1 and CDR2: MNHEY and SVGAGI. The CDR3 loop spans 13 amino acids. The CDR3 sequence is CASSYSYGNTIYF. The DNA for the CDR3 is TGTGCCAGCAGTTACTCGTATGGAAACACCATATATTTT.

The rearrangement joins TRBV9 to TRBJ1-3; D might be TRBD1 (6 bases). With 5 bases removed from V and 2 bases from J, the gap between germline ends came to 8 bases. Germline V lookup: CDR1 SGDLS, CDR2 YYNGEE. This CDR3 comprises 13 residues. CDR3 sequence reads: CASRGGPGNTIYF. The CDR3 DNA reads as TGTGCCAGCAGGGGGGGGCCTGGAAACACCATATATTTT.

In nucleotides, the CDR3 is TGCGCCAGCAGCCAACGGACAGGGGGCAACTACGAGCAGTACTTC. Its protein is CASSQRTGGNYEQYF. This chain joins TRBV4-3 and TRBJ2-7; 11 bases fit TRBD1. The CDR3 has 15 amino acids. From germline, CDR1 is LGHNA and CDR2 YSLEER. The ends lost 2 bases at V and 3 bases at J; junction bases unmatched: 3.

This clone was seen a single time. The chain couples TRBV2 to TRBJ2-1, with 9 bases lining up with TRBD1. Germline trimming cut 6 bases from V and 8 bases from J; bases unmatched to any gene: 8. This CDR3 spans 14 amino acids. The V gene's germline CDR1 is SNHLY and CDR2 FYNNEI. The CDR3 region is CASRDLQGAHEQFF. CDR3 nucleotide sequence: TGTGCCAGCAGGGACTTACAGGGGGCGCATGAGCAGTTCTTC.

The rearrangement uses TRBV27 and TRBJ2-6; TRBD1 aligns across 7 bases. Germline V CDR1 and CDR2: MNHEY, SMNVEV (reference sequence). The CDR3 runs 18 residues. The ends lost 6 bases at V and 0 bases at J; junction bases unmatched: 11. The CDR3 reads CASSPSPGTASGANVLTF. The DNA for the CDR3 is TGTGCCAGCAGCCCATCCCCCGGGACAGCCTCTGGGGCCAACGTCCTGACTTTC.

V usage is TRBV5-8 and J usage is TRBJ2-3, with TRBD1 matching 8 bases. V dropped 9 bases and J dropped 5; count of bases not matched to a gene: 8. CDR3 length: 13 amino acids. The germline V gene encodes CDR1 SGHTS and CDR2 YDEGEE. This CDR3 is CATNRGMGDTQYF. In DNA form, the CDR3 reads TGTGCCACAAACAGGGGGATGGGAGATACGCAGTATTTT. The whole variable domain, remainder taken from reference TRBV5-8 and TRBJ2-3, is EAGVTQSPTHLIKTRGQQATLRCSPISGHTSVYWYQQALGLGLQFLLWYDEGEERNRGNFPPRFSGRQFPNYSSELNVNALELEDSALYLCATNRGMGDTQYFGPGTRLTVL.

Concerning this clone itself: A read error may account for a junction end that differs from germline. The chain employs TRBV7-7 and TRBJ2-5, with D possibly being TRBD2 (5 bases). This CDR3 has 13 amino acids. From germline, CDR1 is SSHAT and CDR2 FNYEAQ (reference sequence). The CDR3 region has the DNA TGTGCTAGCAGCCTGGACTGGCAAGAGACCCAGTACTTC. Amino acids: CASSLDWQETQYF.

The chain combines TRBV6-1 with TRBJ2-1, with 7 bases that match TRBD2. V trimming: 7 bases; J trimming: 15 bases; junction bases outside the gene matches: 12. CDR3 length: 12 amino acids. From germline, CDR1 is MNHNS and CDR2 SASEGT. CDR3 in DNA: TGTGCCAGCACCAAAACGACTAGCAGCGCGTTCTTC. It is translated as CASTKTTSSAFF.

V and J are TRBV7-9 and TRBJ2-7; unclear D gene. Trimming stripped 3 bases from V and 2 bases from J, with 11 bases between. Germline V gives CDR1 SEHNR, CDR2 FQNEAQ (reference sequence). This CDR3 comprises 14 residues. The CDR3 DNA is TGTGCCAGCAGCTTCTTGGGCACTCCCTACGAGCAGTACTTC. It specifies CASSFLGTPYEQYF. Drawing the rest from reference TRBV7-9 and TRBJ2-7, the complete variable domain is DTGVSQNPRHKITKRGQNVTFRCDPISEHNRLYWYRQTLGQGPEFLTYFQNEAQLEKSRLLSDRFSAERPKGSFSTLEIQRTEQGDSAMYLCASSFLGTPYEQYFGPGTRLTVT.

This chain connects TRBV5-1 to TRBJ2-7, with a possible D match to TRBD2 (5 bases). The V gene's germline CDR1 is SGHRS and CDR2 YFSETQ. The CDR3 has 15 amino acids. V lost 5 bases to trimming and J lost 2 bases, with 17 bases between them. CDR3 coding DNA: TGCGCCAGCAGGGTTGCGGAGGCGCCAGCCTACGAGCAGTACTTC. Translation: CASRVAEAPAYEQYF.

The chain uses TRBV30 and TRBJ1-4; D is unresolved. CDR3 size: 13 residues. The germline V and J ends were trimmed by 1 base and 4 bases, with 7 bases remaining between them. Germline V gene lookup returns CDR1 GTSNPN and CDR2 SVGIG (reference sequence). The DNA for the CDR3 is TGTGCCTGGAGTGCGAACTATAATGAAAAACTGTTTTTT. Protein: CAWSANYNEKLFF.

V is TRBV5-1 and J is TRBJ2-1; 11 bases agree with TRBD2. There are 17 residues in the CDR3. Germline assignment: CDR1 SGHRS and CDR2 YFSETQ. J lost 7 bases, V lost 4 bases, and 13 bases had no gene match. The CDR3: CASSIRTSGQGLNEQFF. CDR3 nucleotide sequence: TGCGCCAGCAGCATCCGGACTAGCGGGCAAGGTCTTAATGAGCAGTTCTTC.

The V and J genes are TRBV7-9 and TRBJ2-1; 13 positions match TRBD2. Trimming took 5 bases from V and 8 from J; bases not matched to a gene: 6. The germline V gene has CDR1 SEHNR and CDR2 FQNEAQ (reference sequence). The CDR3 contains 15 residues. Here the CDR3 DNA reads TGTGCCAGCAGCGTACTAGCGGGAGGGCCCTATGAGCAGTTCTTC. Residues: CASSVLAGGPYEQFF. The entire variable domain, with the rest obtained from reference TRBV7-9 and TRBJ2-1, is as follows: DTGVSQNPRHKITKRGQNVTFRCDPISEHNRLYWYRQTLGQGPEFLTYFQNEAQLEKSRLLSDRFSAERPKGSFSTLEIQRTEQGDSAMYLCASSVLAGGPYEQFFGPGTRLTVL.

The V call is TRBV6-5, the J call TRBJ1-1; no clear D gene. Trimming left V 7 bases short and J 1 base short, with 10 bases between. The CDR3 is made up of 13 amino acids. Germline V gene lookup returns CDR1 MNHEY and CDR2 SVGAGI. This CDR3 is CASIYRPNTEAFF. CDR3 in DNA: TGTGCCAGCATCTACAGACCGAACACTGAAGCTTTCTTT.

This clone was seen a single time. The chain uses TRBV30 and TRBJ2-7; 8 bases are shared with TRBD2. The CDR3 consists of 14 residues. V dropped 5 bases and J dropped 4; count of bases not matched to a gene: 10. Germline V gene lookup returns CDR1 GTSNPN and CDR2 SVGIG (reference sequence). In nucleotides, the CDR3 is TGTGCCTGGGGTTCGGGGGGGAGCCTTTACGAGCAGTACTTC. Its protein is CAWGSGGSLYEQYF.

This sequence joins TRBV19 and TRBJ1-2; no clear D. The CDR3 is 15 residues long. The V gene's germline CDR1 is LNHDA and CDR2 SQIVND (reference sequence). V lost 4 bases and J lost 0, with 12 bases in between. CDR3 nucleotide sequence: TGTGCCAGTAGTAAGGAGAGAGGGTCTAACTATGGCTACACCTTC. Protein sequence: CASSKERGSNYGYTF.

The V gene is TRBV19, the J gene TRBJ1-2; TRBD1 matches 10 bases. The CDR3 has 17 residues. CDR1 and CDR2 from the germline V gene are LNHDA and SQIVND (reference sequence). V trimming: 5 bases; J trimming: 2 bases; junction bases outside the gene matches: 11. CDR3 nucleotide sequence: TGTGCCAGTAGTCATACGGACAGGGGGTTTGGAAACTATGGCTACACCTTC. It yields the protein CASSHTDRGFGNYGYTF.

V and J are TRBV6-6 and TRBJ1-2; D remains ambiguous. V was cut by 0 bases and J by 2 bases, with 13 bases left in between. The CDR3 is 16 amino acids. CDR1 and CDR2 (germline): MNHNY, SVGAGI (reference sequence). In nucleotides, the CDR3 is TGTGCCAGCAGTTACTCGACTGCCGATCCGAACTATGGCTACACCTTC. This translates into CASSYSTADPNYGYTF.